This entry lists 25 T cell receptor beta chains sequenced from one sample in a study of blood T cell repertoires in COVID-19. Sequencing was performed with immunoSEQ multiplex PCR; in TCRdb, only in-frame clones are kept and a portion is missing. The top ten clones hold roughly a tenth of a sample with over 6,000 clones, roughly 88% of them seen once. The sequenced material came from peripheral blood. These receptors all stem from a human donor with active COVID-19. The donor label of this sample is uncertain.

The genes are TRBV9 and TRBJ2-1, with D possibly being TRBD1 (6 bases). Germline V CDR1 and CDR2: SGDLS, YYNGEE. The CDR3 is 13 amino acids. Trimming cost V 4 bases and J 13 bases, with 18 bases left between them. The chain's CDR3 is CASSNHGTSGQFF. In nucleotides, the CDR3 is TGTGCCAGCAGCAACCACGGGACATCCGGTCAGTTCTTC. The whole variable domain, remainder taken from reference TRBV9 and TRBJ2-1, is DSGVTQTPKHLITATGQRVTLRCSPRSGDLSVYWYQQSLDQGLQFLIQYYNGEERAKGNILERFSAQQFPDLHSELNLSSLELGDSALYFCASSNHGTSGQFFGPGTRLTVL.

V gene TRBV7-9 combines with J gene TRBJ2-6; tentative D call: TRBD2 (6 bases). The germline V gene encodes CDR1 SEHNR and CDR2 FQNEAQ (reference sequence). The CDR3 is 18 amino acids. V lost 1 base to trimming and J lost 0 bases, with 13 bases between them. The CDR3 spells CASSLGSGGDSGANVLTF. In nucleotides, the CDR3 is TGTGCCAGCAGCTTAGGGAGTGGCGGGGACTCTGGGGCCAACGTCCTGACTTTC.

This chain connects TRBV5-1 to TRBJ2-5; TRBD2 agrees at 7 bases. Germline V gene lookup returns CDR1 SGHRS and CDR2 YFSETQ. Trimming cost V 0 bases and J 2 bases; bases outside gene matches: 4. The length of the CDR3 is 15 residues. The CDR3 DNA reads TGCGCCAGCAGCTTGGGAGGCGGGGGTCAAGAGACCCAGTACTTC. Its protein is CASSLGGGGQETQYF.

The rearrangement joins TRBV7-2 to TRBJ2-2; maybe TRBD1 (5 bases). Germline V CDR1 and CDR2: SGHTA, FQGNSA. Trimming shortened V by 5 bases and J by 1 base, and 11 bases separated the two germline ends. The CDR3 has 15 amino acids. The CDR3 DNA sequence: TGTGCCAGCAGCCCTAATGACAGGAACACCGGGGAGCTGTTTTTT. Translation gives CASSPNDRNTGELFF.

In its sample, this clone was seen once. The CDR3 DNA follows: TGTGCCAGTAGCTCTTCGTGGGGGGGCCAAGAGACCCAGTACTTC. This gives the protein CASSSSWGGQETQYF. This chain uses TRBV19 with TRBJ2-5; 7 nucleotides align to TRBD2. Germline V gene sequence: CDR1 LNHDA, CDR2 SQIVND (reference sequence). Trimming removed 6 bases from V and 1 base from J; junction bases left unmatched: 8. The CDR3 loop spans 15 amino acids.

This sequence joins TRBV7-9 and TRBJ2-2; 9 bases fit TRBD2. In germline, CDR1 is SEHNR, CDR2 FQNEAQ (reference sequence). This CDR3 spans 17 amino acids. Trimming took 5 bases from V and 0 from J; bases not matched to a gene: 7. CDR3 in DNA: TGTGCCAGCAGCATCCTTAGCGGGAGTGCGAACACCGGGGAGCTGTTTTTT. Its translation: CASSILSGSANTGELFF.

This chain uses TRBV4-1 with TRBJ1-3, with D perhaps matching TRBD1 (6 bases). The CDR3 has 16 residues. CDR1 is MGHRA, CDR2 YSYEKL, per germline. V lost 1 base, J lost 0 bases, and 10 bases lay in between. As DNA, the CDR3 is TGCGCCAGCAGCCAAGCAGGGGATGGCTCTGGAAACACCATATATTTT. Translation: CASSQAGDGSGNTIYF.

This CDR3 reads CACTQGSGETQYF. In nucleotides, the CDR3 is TGTGCCTGCACACAGGGTTCAGGAGAGACCCAGTACTTC. The chain has TRBV30 and TRBJ2-5, with a tentative D call TRBD1 (6 bases). The V end lost 6 bases, the J end lost 4 bases, and 15 bases lay between the germline ends. The germline V gene encodes CDR1 GTSNPN and CDR2 SVGIG (reference sequence). The CDR3 is made up of 13 amino acids. The entire variable domain, with the rest obtained from reference TRBV30 and TRBJ2-5, is as follows: SQTIHQWPATLVQPVGSPLSLECTVEGTSNPNLYWYRQAAGRGLQLLFYSVGIGQISSEVPQNLSASRPQDRQFILSSKKLLLSDSGFYLCACTQGSGETQYFGPGTRLLVL.

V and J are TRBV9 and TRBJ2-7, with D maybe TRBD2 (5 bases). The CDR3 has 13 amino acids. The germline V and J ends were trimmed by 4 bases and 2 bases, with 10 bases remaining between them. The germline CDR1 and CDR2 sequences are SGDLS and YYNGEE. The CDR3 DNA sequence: TGTGCCAGCAGCCCCGGGGTTGCCTACGAGCAGTACTTC. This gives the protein CASSPGVAYEQYF.

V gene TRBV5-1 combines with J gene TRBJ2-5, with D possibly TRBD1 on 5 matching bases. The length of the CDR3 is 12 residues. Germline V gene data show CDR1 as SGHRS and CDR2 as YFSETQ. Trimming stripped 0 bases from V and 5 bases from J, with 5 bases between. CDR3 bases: TGCGCCAGCAGCTTGGAGGGGGAGACCCAGTACTTC. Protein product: CASSLEGETQYF.

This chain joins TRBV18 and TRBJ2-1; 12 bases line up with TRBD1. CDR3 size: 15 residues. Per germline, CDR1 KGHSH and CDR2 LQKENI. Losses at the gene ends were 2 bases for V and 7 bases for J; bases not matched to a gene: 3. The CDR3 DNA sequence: TGTGCCAGCTCACCAGGGACAGGGGGCGTTAATGAGCAGTTCTTC. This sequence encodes CASSPGTGGVNEQFF.

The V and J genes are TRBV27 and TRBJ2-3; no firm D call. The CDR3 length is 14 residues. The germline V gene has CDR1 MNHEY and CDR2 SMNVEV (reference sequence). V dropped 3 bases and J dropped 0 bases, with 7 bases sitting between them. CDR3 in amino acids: CASSFSTSTDTQYF. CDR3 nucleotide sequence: TGTGCCAGCAGTTTTAGTACTAGCACAGATACGCAGTATTTT.

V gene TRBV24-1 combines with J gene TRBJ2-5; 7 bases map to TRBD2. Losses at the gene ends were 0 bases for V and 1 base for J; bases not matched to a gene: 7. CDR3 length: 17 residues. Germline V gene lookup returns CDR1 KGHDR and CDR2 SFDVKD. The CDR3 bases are TGTGCCACCAGTGATTTGTTGGCGGGAGCTACCCAAGAGACCCAGTACTTC. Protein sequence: CATSDLLAGATQETQYF.

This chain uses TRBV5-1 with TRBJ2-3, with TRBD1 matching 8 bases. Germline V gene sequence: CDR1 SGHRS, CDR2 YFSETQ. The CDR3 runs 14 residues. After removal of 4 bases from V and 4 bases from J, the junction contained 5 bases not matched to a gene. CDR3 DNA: TGCGCCAGCAGCATAGGACAGGGAGCAGATACGCAGTATTTT. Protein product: CASSIGQGADTQYF.

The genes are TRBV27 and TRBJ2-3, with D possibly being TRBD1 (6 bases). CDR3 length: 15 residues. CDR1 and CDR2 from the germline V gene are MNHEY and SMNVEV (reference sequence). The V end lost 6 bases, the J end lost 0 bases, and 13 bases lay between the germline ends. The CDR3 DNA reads TGTGCCAGCAGACAACAGGGTTCTAGCACAGATACGCAGTATTTT. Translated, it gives CASRQQGSSTDTQYF.

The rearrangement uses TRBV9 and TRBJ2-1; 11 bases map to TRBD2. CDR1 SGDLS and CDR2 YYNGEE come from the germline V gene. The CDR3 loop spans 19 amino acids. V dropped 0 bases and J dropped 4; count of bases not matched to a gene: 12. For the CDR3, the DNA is TGTGCCAGCAGCGTAGCTTTCGCTCCGGGACTAGCGGATTACAATGAGCAGTTCTTC. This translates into CASSVAFAPGLADYNEQFF.

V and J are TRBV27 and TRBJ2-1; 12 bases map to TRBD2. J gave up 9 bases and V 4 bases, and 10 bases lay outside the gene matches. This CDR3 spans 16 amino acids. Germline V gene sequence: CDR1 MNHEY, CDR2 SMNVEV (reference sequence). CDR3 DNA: TGTGCCAGCAGTTCCCCGACTAGCGGGAGAACGATTGAGCAGTTCTTC. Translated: CASSSPTSGRTIEQFF.

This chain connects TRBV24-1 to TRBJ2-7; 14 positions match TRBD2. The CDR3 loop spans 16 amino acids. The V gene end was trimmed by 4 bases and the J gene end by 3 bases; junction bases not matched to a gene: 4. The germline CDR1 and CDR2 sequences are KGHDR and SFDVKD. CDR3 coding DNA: TGTGCCACCAGTGACCCCGGACTAGCGGGAGGCTACGAGCAGTACTTC. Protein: CATSDPGLAGGYEQYF.

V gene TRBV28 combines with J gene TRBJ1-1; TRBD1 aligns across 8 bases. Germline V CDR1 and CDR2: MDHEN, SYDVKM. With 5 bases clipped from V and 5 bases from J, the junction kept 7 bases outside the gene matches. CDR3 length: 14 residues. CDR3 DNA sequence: TGTGCCAGCAGTACACGACAGGGGTGGACTGAAGCTTTCTTT. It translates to CASSTRQGWTEAFF.

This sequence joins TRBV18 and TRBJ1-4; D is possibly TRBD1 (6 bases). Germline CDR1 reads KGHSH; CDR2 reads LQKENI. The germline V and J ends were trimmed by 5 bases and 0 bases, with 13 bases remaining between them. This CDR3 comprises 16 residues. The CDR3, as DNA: TGTGCCAGCTCATCGTTGGGGGCAGCAACTAATGAAAAACTGTTTTTT. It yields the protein CASSSLGAATNEKLFF.

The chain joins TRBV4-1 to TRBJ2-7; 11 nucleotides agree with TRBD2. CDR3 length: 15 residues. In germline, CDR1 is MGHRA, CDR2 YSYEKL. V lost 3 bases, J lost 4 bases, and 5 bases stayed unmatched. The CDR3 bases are TGCGCCAGCAGCCAGCCGGGACTAGCGGTATACGAGCAGTACTTC. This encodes CASSQPGLAVYEQYF.

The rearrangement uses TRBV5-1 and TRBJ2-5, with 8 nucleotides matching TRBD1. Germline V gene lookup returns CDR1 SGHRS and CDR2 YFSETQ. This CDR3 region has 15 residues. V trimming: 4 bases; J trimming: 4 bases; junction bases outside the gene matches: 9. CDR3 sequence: CASSVPDRVGETQYF. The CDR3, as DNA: TGCGCCAGCAGCGTTCCGGACAGGGTAGGAGAGACCCAGTACTTC. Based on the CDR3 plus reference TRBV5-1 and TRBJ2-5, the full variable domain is KAGVTQTPRYLIKTRGQQVTLSCSPISGHRSVSWYQQTPGQGLQFLFEYFSETQRNKGNFPGRFSGRQFSNSRSEMNVSTLELGDSALYLCASSVPDRVGETQYFGPGTRLLVL.

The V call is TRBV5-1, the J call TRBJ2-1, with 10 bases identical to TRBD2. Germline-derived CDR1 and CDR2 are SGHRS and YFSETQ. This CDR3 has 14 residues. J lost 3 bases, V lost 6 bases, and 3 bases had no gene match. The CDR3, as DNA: TGCGCCAGCAACGTAGCGGGAGGCTACAATGAGCAGTTCTTC. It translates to CASNVAGGYNEQFF.

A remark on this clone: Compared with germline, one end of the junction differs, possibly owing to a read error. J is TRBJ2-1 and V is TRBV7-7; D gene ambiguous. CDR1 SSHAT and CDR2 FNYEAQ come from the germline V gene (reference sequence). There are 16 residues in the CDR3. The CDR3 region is CASSFSYRSSYNEQFF. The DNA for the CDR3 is TGTGCTAGCAGCTTTTCCTACCGTAGCTCCTACAATGAGCAGTTCTTC.

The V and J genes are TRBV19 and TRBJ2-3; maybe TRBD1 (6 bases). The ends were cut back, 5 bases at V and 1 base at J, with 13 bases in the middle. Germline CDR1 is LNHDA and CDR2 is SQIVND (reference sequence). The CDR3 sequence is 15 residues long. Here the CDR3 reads CASSARRTGTDTQYF. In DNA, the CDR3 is TGTGCCAGTAGTGCGCGGCGGACAGGCACAGATACGCAGTATTTT.